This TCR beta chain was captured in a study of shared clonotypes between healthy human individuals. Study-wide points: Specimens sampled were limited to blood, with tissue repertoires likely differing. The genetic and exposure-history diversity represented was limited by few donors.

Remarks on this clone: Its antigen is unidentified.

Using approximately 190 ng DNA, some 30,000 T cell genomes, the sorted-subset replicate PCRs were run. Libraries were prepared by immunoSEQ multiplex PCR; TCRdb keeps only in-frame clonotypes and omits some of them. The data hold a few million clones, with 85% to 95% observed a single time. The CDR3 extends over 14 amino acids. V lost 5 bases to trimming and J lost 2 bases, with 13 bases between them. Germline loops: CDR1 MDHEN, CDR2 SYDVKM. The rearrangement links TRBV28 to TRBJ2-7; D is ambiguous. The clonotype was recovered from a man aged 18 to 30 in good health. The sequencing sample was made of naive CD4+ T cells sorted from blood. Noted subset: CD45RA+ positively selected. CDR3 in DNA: TGTGCCAGCAGTGGAGTTAGCCCCCCCTACGAGCAGTACTTC. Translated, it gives CASSGVSPPYEQYF.